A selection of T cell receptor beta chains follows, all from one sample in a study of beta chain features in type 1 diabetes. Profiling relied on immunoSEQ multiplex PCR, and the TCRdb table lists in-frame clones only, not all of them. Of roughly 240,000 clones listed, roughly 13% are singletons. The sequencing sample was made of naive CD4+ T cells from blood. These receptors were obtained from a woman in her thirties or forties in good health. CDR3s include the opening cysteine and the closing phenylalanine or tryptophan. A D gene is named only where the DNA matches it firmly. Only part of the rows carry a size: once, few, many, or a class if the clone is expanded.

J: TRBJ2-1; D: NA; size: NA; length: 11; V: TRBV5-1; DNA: TGCGCCAGCAGCCCAAACACTGAGCAGTTCTTC; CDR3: CASSPNTEQFF
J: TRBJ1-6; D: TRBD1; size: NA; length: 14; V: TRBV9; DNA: TGTGCCAGCAGAGGGACAGGTACTAATTCACCCCTCCACTTT; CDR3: CASRGTGTNSPLHF
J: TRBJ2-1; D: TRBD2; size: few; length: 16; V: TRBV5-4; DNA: TGTGCCAGCAGCTCGGGGACTAGCGGGTTTTACAATGAGCAGTTCTTC; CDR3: CASSSGTSGFYNEQFF
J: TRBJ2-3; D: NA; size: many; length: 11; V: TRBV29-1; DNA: TGCAGCGTCTCGTACACAGATACGCAGTATTTT; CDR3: CSVSYTDTQYF
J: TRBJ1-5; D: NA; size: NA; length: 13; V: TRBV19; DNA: TGTGCCAGTAGTCCCCGGGATCTGCAGCCCCAGCATTTT; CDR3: CASSPRDLQPQHF
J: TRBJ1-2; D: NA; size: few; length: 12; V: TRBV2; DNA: TGTGCCAGCAGACAGGCTAACTATGGCTACACCTTC; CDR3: CASRQANYGYTF
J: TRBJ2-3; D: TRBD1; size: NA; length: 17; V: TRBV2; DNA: TGTGCCACACAGCACGCGAAAAGGGACAGGGTGCCAGATACGCAGTATTTT; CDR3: CATQHAKRDRVPDTQYF
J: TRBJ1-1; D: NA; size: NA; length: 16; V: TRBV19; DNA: TGTGCCAGTAGTATTCGGAACACAGGGTCGGTCACTGAAGCTTTCTTT; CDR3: CASSIRNTGSVTEAFF
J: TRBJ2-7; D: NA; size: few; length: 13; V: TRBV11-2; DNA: TGTGCCAGCAGCCCCAGGGTCACCTACGAGCAGTACTTC; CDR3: CASSPRVTYEQYF
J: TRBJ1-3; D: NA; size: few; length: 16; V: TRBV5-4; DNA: TGTGCCAGCAGCTTGAATCGGGGATACTCTGGAAACACCATATATTTT; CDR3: CASSLNRGYSGNTIYF
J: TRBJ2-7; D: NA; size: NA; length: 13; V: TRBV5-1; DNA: TGCGCCAGCAGCTGGACAGTGAACTACGAGCAGTACTTC; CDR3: CASSWTVNYEQYF
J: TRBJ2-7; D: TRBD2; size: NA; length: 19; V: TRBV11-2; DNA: TGTGCCAGCAGCTTGGCTTTGGGACTAGCGGGGGGACACTCCTACGAGCAGTACTTC; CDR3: CASSLALGLAGGHSYEQYF
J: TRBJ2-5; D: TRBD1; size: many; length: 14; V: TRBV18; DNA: TGTGCCAGCTCACGTGGACAGGTCCAAGAGACCCAGTACTTC; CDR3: CASSRGQVQETQYF
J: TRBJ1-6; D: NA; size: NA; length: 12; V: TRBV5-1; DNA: TGCGCCAGCAGTTTGACGAACAGGGCCCTCCACTTT; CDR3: CASSLTNRALHF
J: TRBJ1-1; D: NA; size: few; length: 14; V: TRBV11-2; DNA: TGTGCCAGCAGTGTGAGGGATCAAGAAATTGAAGCTTTCTTT; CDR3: CASSVRDQEIEAFF
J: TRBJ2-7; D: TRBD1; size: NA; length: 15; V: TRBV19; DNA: TGTGCCAGTAAGAGGGGGCAGGGCGAGACCTACGAGCAGTACTTC; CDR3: CASKRGQGETYEQYF
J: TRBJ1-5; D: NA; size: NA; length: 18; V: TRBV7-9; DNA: TGTGCCAGCAGCTTAGCACCCCCCGGGCAGGGGATCAATCAGCCCCAGCATTTT; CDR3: CASSLAPPGQGINQPQHF
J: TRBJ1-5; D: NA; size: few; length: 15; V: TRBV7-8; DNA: TGTGCCAGCAGCCAATCTCGACAGAGCAATCAGCCCCAGCATTTT; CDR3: CASSQSRQSNQPQHF
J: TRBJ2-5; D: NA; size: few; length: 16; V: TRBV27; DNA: TGTGCCAGCAGTTTAGGGCAGGGCGCTTTCCAAGAGACCCAGTACTTC; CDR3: CASSLGQGAFQETQYF
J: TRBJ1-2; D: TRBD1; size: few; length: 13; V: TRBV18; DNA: TGTGCCAGCTCACCAGGGACAGGGCACGGCTACACCTTC; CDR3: CASSPGTGHGYTF
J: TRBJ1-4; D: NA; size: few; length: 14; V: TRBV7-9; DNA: TGTGCCAGCAGCTTAGTGATTGCGGCGGAAAAACTGTTTTTT; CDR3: CASSLVIAAEKLFF
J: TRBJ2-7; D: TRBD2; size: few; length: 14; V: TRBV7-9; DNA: TGTGCCAGCAGCTTAGAGCGGGGGGCCTACGAGCAGTACTTC; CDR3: CASSLERGAYEQYF
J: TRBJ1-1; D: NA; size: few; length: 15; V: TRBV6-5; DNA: TGTGCCAGCAGTTACTCTAGCACAGGGAGCACTGAAGCTTTCTTT; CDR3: CASSYSSTGSTEAFF
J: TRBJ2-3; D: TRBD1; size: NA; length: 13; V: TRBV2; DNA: TGTGCCAGCGGACAGGCCGCCACAGATACGCAGTATTTT; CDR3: CASGQAATDTQYF
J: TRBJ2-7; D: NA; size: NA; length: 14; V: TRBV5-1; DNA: TGCGCCAGCAGCTTGGCTCTTCTAACCTACGAGCAGTACTTC; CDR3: CASSLALLTYEQYF
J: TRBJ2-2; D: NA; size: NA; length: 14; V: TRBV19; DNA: TGTGCCAGTAGTATGTCTCGGGGGAATGGGGAGCTGTTTTTT; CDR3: CASSMSRGNGELFF
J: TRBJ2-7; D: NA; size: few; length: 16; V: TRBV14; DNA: TGTGCCAGCAGCCAAGGTCTCTGGCAGGGAAACTACGAGCAGTACTTC; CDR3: CASSQGLWQGNYEQYF
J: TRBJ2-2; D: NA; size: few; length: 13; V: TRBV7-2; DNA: TGTGCCAGCAACCTACGGAGGACCGGGGAGCTGTTTTTT; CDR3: CASNLRRTGELFF
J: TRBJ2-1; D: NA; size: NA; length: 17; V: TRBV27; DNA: TGTGCCAGCACCGGCGGGTCAGGATCCGTATCCTACAATGAGCAGTTCTTC; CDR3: CASTGGSGSVSYNEQFF
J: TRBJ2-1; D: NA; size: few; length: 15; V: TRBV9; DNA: TGTGCCAGCAGCGCGGATCCGGACACATACAATGAGCAGTTCTTC; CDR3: CASSADPDTYNEQFF
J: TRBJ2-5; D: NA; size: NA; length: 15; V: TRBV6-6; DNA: TGTGCCAGCAGTTACGGGGGGTCGGGACAAGAGACCCAGTACTTC; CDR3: CASSYGGSGQETQYF
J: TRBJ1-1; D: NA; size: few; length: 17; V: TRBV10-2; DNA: TGCGCCAGCAGTGAGTTGCCGGGAAGACACCCCATGAGTGAAGCTTTCTTT; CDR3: CASSELPGRHPMSEAFF
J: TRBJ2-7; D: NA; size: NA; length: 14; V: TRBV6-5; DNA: TGTGCCAGCAGTTACCTAGGGGGTGTTTACGAGCAGTACTTC; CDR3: CASSYLGGVYEQYF
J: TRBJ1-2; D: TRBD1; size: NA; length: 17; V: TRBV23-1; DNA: TGCGCCAGTCCTACAGGACAGGGTAACCCTCCCAACTATGGCTACACCTTC; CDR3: CASPTGQGNPPNYGYTF
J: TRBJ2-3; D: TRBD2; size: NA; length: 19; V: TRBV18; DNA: TGTGCCAGCTCACCCTTGCCGCGGACTAGCGGGGGGGGCACAGATACGCAGTATTTT; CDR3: CASSPLPRTSGGGTDTQYF
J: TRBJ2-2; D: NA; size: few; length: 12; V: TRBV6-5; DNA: TGTGCCAGCAGTCCCAGGACCGGGGAGCTGTTTTTT; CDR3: CASSPRTGELFF
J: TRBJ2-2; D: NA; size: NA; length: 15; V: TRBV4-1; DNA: TGCGCCAGCAGCCAAGTGGGGGCTAACACCGGGGAGCTGTTTTTT; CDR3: CASSQVGANTGELFF
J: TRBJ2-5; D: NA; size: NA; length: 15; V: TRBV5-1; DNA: TGCGCCAGCAGCTTGACAGGGGGGGTAGGAGAGACCCAGTACTTC; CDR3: CASSLTGGVGETQYF
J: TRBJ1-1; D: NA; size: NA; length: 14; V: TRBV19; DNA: TGTGCCAGTAGTACGACAGCGTTGAACACTGAAGCTTTCTTT; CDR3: CASSTTALNTEAFF
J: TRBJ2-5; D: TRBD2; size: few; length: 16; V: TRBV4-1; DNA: TGCGCCAGCAGCCAAGTTGACGGGGGGTACCAAGAGACCCAGTACTTC; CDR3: CASSQVDGGYQETQYF
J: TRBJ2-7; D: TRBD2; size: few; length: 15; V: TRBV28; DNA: TGTGCCAGCAGTCCTCGGGGGGTCCCAGCCTACGAGCAGTACTTC; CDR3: CASSPRGVPAYEQYF
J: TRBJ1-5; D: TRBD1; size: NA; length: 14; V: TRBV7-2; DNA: TGTGCCAGCAGCTTAGGACAGGGTGTTCAGCCCCAGCATTTT; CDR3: CASSLGQGVQPQHF
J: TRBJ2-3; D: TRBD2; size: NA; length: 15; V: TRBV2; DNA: TGTGCCAGCACCCGGACCAGCGGGGGTGCAGATACGCAGTATTTT; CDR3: CASTRTSGGADTQYF
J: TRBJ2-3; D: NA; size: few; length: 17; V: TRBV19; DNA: TGTGCCAGTAGTAGTGGGGTAGGACAATTTGGCACAGATACGCAGTATTTT; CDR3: CASSSGVGQFGTDTQYF
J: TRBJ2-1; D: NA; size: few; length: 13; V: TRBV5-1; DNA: TGCGCCAGCAGCTCGGGAGTCCTTGATGAGCAGTTCTTC; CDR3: CASSSGVLDEQFF
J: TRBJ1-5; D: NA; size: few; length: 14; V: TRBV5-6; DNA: TGTGCCAGCAGCTATAGACAGGCGGGTCAGCCCCAGCATTTT; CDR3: CASSYRQAGQPQHF
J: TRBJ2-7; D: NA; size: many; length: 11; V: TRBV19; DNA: TGTGCCAGTATCGGGGGATCCGAGCAGTACTTC; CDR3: CASIGGSEQYF
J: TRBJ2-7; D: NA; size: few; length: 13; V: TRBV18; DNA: TGTGCCAGCTCACCCTCTCGCTCCTACGAGCAGTACTTC; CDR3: CASSPSRSYEQYF
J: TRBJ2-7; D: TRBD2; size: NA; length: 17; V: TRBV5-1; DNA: TGCGCCAGCAGCTTGTTGACTAGCGGGGCAGCCGTGTACGAGCAGTACTTC; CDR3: CASSLLTSGAAVYEQYF
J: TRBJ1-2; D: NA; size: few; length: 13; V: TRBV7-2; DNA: TGTGCCACCCAAATCCGCGCCAACTATGGCTACACCTTC; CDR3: CATQIRANYGYTF
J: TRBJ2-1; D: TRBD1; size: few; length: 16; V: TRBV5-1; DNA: TGCGCCAGCACCCGTGCCCGGGACAGGGGCAACAATGAGCAGTTCTTC; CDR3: CASTRARDRGNNEQFF
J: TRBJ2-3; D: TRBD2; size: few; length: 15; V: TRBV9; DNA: TGTGCCAGCACCTCGGGGACTAGGCCCACAGATACGCAGTATTTT; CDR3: CASTSGTRPTDTQYF
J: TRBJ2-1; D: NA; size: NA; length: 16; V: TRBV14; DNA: TGTGCCAGCAGCCAAGACAGGGGAAGCGCCTACAATGAGCAGTTCTTC; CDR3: CASSQDRGSAYNEQFF